This TCR beta chain was sequenced during a study of blood T cell repertoires in COVID-19. Background on the study: Collection of acute and convalescent COVID-19 samples took place in the United States, Italy and Spain. The cDNA or gDNA used as material had been derived from T cells, B-cell-depleted T cells, or PBMCs.

The CDR3 runs to 17 residues. The germline CDR1 and CDR2 sequences are MNHEY and SMNVEV (reference sequence). V was clipped by 5 bases and J by 8 bases; unmatched bases: 14. This study enrolled people aged about 18 to 95 from approximately 25 US geographic areas. Produced via immunoSEQ multiplex PCR; TCRdb's table is partial and in-frame only. The sample holds roughly 250,000 clones; roughly nine tenths are singletons and the top ten take about 3%. The TCR comes from a woman aged 45 to 65 who had recovered from COVID-19. V is TRBV27 and J is TRBJ1-4; 10 bases are shared with TRBD1. The specimen was PBMCs or T cells enriched from blood (not recorded which). The CDR3 DNA sequence: TGTGCCAGCAGTCACCGGGACAGGGGATTGACAAACGAAAAACTGTTTTTT. Translated: CASSHRDRGLTNEKLFF.